This T cell receptor beta chain was retrieved from a study of resident and recirculating memory T cells in vitiligo. Study as a whole: No cells were sorted; samples were homogenized just before genomic DNA extraction.

Turning to this clone: No antigen is known for it.

Study-level findings and limits: No unique dominant TCR clone was found in vitiligo lesions.

The assay was immunoSEQ multiplex PCR, and TCRdb's table has in-frame clones only and misses some. The sample carries 75,000 to 85,000 clones, about 90% recorded once. V was clipped by 6 bases and J by 4 bases, with 13 bases between them. Germline lookup yields CDR1 SGHRS and CDR2 YFSETQ. The CDR3 extends over 14 amino acids. Patients had to be free of confetti depigmentation, indicating active vitiligo. The clonotype comes from a male donor with vitiligo. Specimen: blood. The V call is TRBV5-1, the J call TRBJ2-2, with D possibly being TRBD2 (6 bases). The CDR3 DNA reads as TGCGCCAGCAACCAGGACTACCCCACCGGGGAGCTGTTTTTT. Translation gives CASNQDYPTGELFF.